The sequence of this T cell receptor (beta chain) was determined in a study of shared clonotypes between healthy human individuals. Points on this clone: Other DNA sequences in this sample translate to the same CDR3.

Some 28,000 T cell genomes (around 190 ng DNA) went into each sorted-subset replicate. Sequencing used immunoSEQ multiplex PCR; TCRdb keeps in-frame clones, though not all of them. The sample has about 2.4 million clones; over 85% are singletons. The germline CDR1 and CDR2 sequences are SGDLS and YYNGEE. The CDR3 contains 15 residues. Trimming removed 4 bases from V and 4 bases from J, with 15 bases in between. The receptor comes from a young man in good health. Some clones in this sample may be carry-over from other donors' samples. Sequencing was carried out using naive CD4+ T cells from PBMCs. Subset reported: CD45RA+ positively selected. The chain recombines TRBV9 with TRBJ2-1; a possible D gene is TRBD2 (6 bases). The CDR3 region is CASSLAGTTYNEQFF. DNA for the CDR3: TGTGCCAGCAGCCTCGCGGGGACCACTTACAATGAGCAGTTCTTC.